This TCR beta chain was documented in a study of T-cell reconstitution after alpha-beta-depleted transplantation in children. TCRbeta library preparation incorporated unique molecular identifiers. MiXCR, applied by TCRdb to the PCR reads, yields one record per CDR3 protein. The sample holds about 600,000 distinct CDR3 sequences, roughly 23% seen once. The V gene's germline CDR1 is ENHRY and CDR2 SYGVKD. V gave up 0 bases and J gave up 4 bases, with 6 bases separating them. This CDR3 spans 13 amino acids. This clonotype was detected many times. This chain uses TRBV10-3 with TRBJ1-2; D unclear. The sequencing used PBMCs, mostly from graft donor cells, collected 360 days after TCRalphabeta/CD19-depleted stem cell transplant. This clonotype originated in a boy in the first two years of life who had a stem cell transplant for acute myeloid leukemia, so the T cells may come from the graft donor. CDR3 DNA: TGTGCCATCAGTGAGTCGAACGGCTATGGCTACACCTTC. Translating it yields CAISESNGYGYTF.